A single sample is the source of the 28 T cell receptor beta chains below, sequenced in a study of early T cells in non-severe SARS-CoV-2 infection. TCRdb itself ran the 5' RACE reads through MiXCR, one entry per CDR3 protein. The sample holds 40,000 to 60,000 distinct CDR3 sequences; 6.2% are singletons and the top ten take under 8%. The input for sequencing was whole blood, taken at baseline. All receptors derive from an adult who was a healthcare worker with PCR-confirmed SARS-CoV-2 infection or an uninfected control (not recorded which).

This clonotype was detected many times. V and J are TRBV21-1 and TRBJ1-6. TRBV21-1 is recorded as a pseudogene. The CDR3 sequence is 23 residues long. As DNA, the CDR3 is TGTGCCAGCAGCAAAGATTTAGTTTGCTTCCGACCTTCAAACAGCTCCTATAATTCACCCCTCCACTTT. This translates into CASSKDLVCFRPSNSSYNSPLHF.

Regarding this clonotype: A much larger clone differs from this one at a single base, so this may be a read error. The chain has TRBV6-6 and TRBJ2-7; D possibly uses TRBD1 or TRBD2 (6 bases each). The V and J ends lost 8 bases and 6 bases respectively, with 14 bases between them. The CDR3 is 12 residues long. Germline CDR1 reads MNHNY; CDR2 reads SVGAGI (reference sequence). This CDR3 reads CASGQGRCEQYF. DNA of the CDR3: TGTGCCAGCGGGCAGGGGAGGTGCGAGCAGTACTTC.

This clonotype was detected a few times. The CDR3 nucleotides are TGTGCCACCAGCAGAGAGAGGGGATCCTACGAGCAGTACTTC. Translation: CATSRERGSYEQYF. The chain couples TRBV15 to TRBJ2-7; D is perhaps TRBD1 or TRBD2 (5 bases each). The germline V and J ends were trimmed by 0 bases and 1 base, with 7 bases remaining between them. Looked up from germline, CDR1 is LNHNV and CDR2 is YYDKDF (reference sequence). This CDR3 comprises 14 residues.

This clonotype occurred many times. The J gene is TRBJ1-5, the V gene TRBV7-2; D not resolved. Deletions cut 1 base from V and 4 bases from J, with 11 bases between. Germline values: CDR1 SGHTA, CDR2 FQGNSA. The CDR3 totals 15 residues. The CDR3 is CASSLDSGRNQPQHF. CDR3 coding DNA: TGTGCCAGCAGCTTAGATTCGGGGAGGAATCAGCCCCAGCATTTT.

This clonotype was observed many times. The rearrangement joins TRBV18 to TRBJ2-7; no definite D call. V gave up 4 bases and J gave up 1 base, with 14 bases separating them. Germline loops: CDR1 KGHSH, CDR2 LQKENI. This CDR3 spans 15 amino acids. The CDR3 spells CASSLPSGRSYEQYF. The CDR3 coding sequence is TGTGCCAGCTCACTACCGTCGGGCAGGTCCTACGAGCAGTACTTC.

This chain links TRBV7-3 with TRBJ2-3, with D perhaps assigned TRBD1 or TRBD2 (5 bases each). Germline V gene sequence: CDR1 SGHTA, CDR2 FQGTGA. The CDR3 loop spans 18 amino acids. Trimming shortened V by 8 bases and J by 0 bases, and 24 bases separated the two germline ends. CDR3 in amino acids: CASGYGIGRGASTDTQYF. The CDR3 coding sequence is TGTGCCAGCGGTTACGGGATCGGAAGAGGGGCGAGCACAGATACGCAGTATTTT.

This clonotype was counted a few times. DNA for the CDR3: TGTGCCAGCAGCGTAGGAACGGGAGGACCAGATACGCAGTATTTT. As protein: CASSVGTGGPDTQYF. The chain joins TRBV9 to TRBJ2-3; the match to TRBD2 covers 7 bases. The CDR3 covers 15 residues. V trimming: 0 bases; J trimming: 4 bases; junction bases outside the gene matches: 5. Per germline, CDR1 SGDLS and CDR2 YYNGEE.

This clonotype was detected a few times. The chain uses TRBV29-1 and TRBJ2-7; 9 nucleotides match TRBD2. CDR3 length equals 13 residues. V was pared by 3 bases and J by 2 bases, with 2 bases of the junction left unmatched. Germline values: CDR1 SQVTM, CDR2 ANQGSEA. CDR3 bases: TGCAGCGTTGAGACTAGCGGAGCCTACGAGCAGTACTTC. Its translation: CSVETSGAYEQYF.

This clonotype was detected many times. The chain is built from TRBV20-1 and TRBJ2-7; D is unresolved. V gave up 3 bases and J gave up 7 bases, with 16 bases separating them. The CDR3 totals 13 residues. Germline-derived CDR1 and CDR2 are DFQATT and SNEGSKA (reference sequence). The chain's CDR3 is CSARSDPTKEQYF. CDR3 in DNA: TGCAGTGCTAGGTCGGACCCTACGAAGGAGCAGTACTTC.

This clonotype was counted only a few times. The V and J genes are TRBV29-1 and TRBJ2-4; perhaps TRBD2 as D (7 bases). The V and J ends lost 4 bases and 12 bases respectively, with 22 bases between them. In germline, CDR1 is SQVTM, CDR2 ANQGSEA. CDR3 length equals 14 residues. The DNA for the CDR3 is TGCAGCGTTGGTGAGGGAGGGGGACTGGTCGGTCAGTACTTC. It specifies CSVGEGGGLVGQYF.

This clonotype showed up many times. The chain has TRBV20-1 and TRBJ1-2; D remains unclear. Germline CDR1 reads DFQATT; CDR2 reads SNEGSKA (reference sequence). The CDR3 is 15 amino acids. V dropped 3 bases and J dropped 8 bases, with 22 bases sitting between them. The CDR3 region has the DNA TGCAGTGCTAGCACGCGTGAGTTGGGCGTAGGAGGCTACACCTTC. Protein: CSASTRELGVGGYTF.

This clonotype has at least ten counts. The CDR3 nucleotides read TGCAGTGCTAGAGACAGCTCTGGAAACACCATATATTTT. This translates into CSARDSSGNTIYF. The chain links TRBV20-1 to TRBJ1-3, with D uncertain. CDR1 is DFQATT, CDR2 SNEGSKA, per germline (reference sequence). The CDR3 totals 13 residues. Trimming stripped 0 bases from V and 0 bases from J, with 3 bases between.

This clonotype showed up many times. The J gene is TRBJ2-3, the V gene TRBV9, with 8 bases aligning to TRBD1. The V gene's germline CDR1 is SGDLS and CDR2 YYNGEE. The trim removed 0 bases at V and 7 bases at J, leaving 7 bases unmatched. The CDR3 has 15 amino acids. The DNA for the CDR3 is TGTGCCAGCAGCGTAGGTCAGGGGGCGCTGAATACGCAGTATTTT. Amino acid sequence: CASSVGQGALNTQYF.

This clonotype was seen repeatedly, ten times or more. The rearrangement uses TRBV20-1 and TRBJ2-1, with D possibly TRBD2 on 7 matching bases. CDR3 length: 15 amino acids. CDR1 and CDR2 (germline): DFQATT, SNEGSKA (reference sequence). V shed 6 bases and J shed 7 bases, with 22 bases lying between them. For the CDR3, the DNA is TGCAGTGCATCCGGGGGCGGGAGCTTGAGGAATGAGCAGTTCTTC. As protein: CSASGGGSLRNEQFF.

This clonotype came up many times. The gene calls are TRBV5-8 and TRBJ1-1, with D unresolved. Germline CDR1 and CDR2: SGHTS and YDEGEE. This CDR3 has 12 residues. Deletions cut 2 bases from V and 8 bases from J, with 10 bases between. The CDR3 sequence is CASSFLFAEAFF. For the CDR3, the DNA is TGTGCCAGCAGCTTCCTTTTTGCCGAAGCTTTCTTT.

This chain uses TRBV5-1 with TRBJ2-2; D perhaps matches TRBD2 (6 bases). Germline V gene sequence: CDR1 SGHRS, CDR2 YFSETQ. The V and J ends lost 4 bases and 2 bases respectively, with 18 bases between them. CDR3 size: 17 residues. The CDR3 sequence is CASSEYLLAVNTGELFF. CDR3 DNA sequence: TGCGCCAGCAGCGAATACCTTTTAGCGGTAAACACCGGGGAGCTGTTTTTT.

This clonotype was counted a few times. The chain carries TRBV6-1 and TRBJ2-7; the D is unclear. The CDR3 totals 13 residues. V lost 10 bases, J lost 1 base, and 14 bases lay in between. Germline V gene data show CDR1 as MNHNS and CDR2 as SASEGT. CDR3 amino acids: CATRRLLSYEQYF. CDR3 nucleotides: TGTGCCACCCGAAGACTCCTTTCCTACGAGCAGTACTTC.

This clonotype was counted at least ten times. The chain couples TRBV19 to TRBJ2-2, with 13 bases lining up with TRBD2. The V and J ends lost 4 bases and 5 bases, in that order; junction bases with no gene match: 13. The CDR3 is made up of 19 amino acids. Germline lookup yields CDR1 LNHDA and CDR2 SQIVND (reference sequence). The CDR3 spells CASSTLRGLAGDRTGELFF. DNA of the CDR3: TGTGCCAGTAGTACCCTCCGTGGACTAGCGGGAGATCGAACCGGGGAGCTGTTTTTT.

To note about this clonotype: Mismatch with germline at one junction end may stem from a read error. The V gene is TRBV2, the J gene TRBJ2-1; perhaps TRBD1 as D (6 bases). CDR1 SNHLY and CDR2 FYNNEI come from the germline V gene. The CDR3 contains 13 residues. CDR3 region: CVSSELGGNEQFF. CDR3 in DNA: TGTGTCAGCAGTGAGTTAGGGGGAAATGAGCAGTTCTTC.

This clonotype occurred a few times. V is TRBV7-9 and J is TRBJ2-7, with D perhaps matching TRBD1 (6 bases). This CDR3 contains 12 residues. CDR1 and CDR2 (germline): SEHNR, FQNEAQ (reference sequence). V lost 10 bases to trimming and J lost 4 bases, with 14 bases between them. CDR3 sequence reads: CAITGTGYEQYF. As DNA, the CDR3 is TGTGCCATCACAGGGACGGGGTACGAGCAGTACTTC.

This clonotype was found many times. The chain combines TRBV18 with TRBJ1-2; D is uncertain. This CDR3 spans 13 amino acids. Looked up from germline, CDR1 is KGHSH and CDR2 is LQKENI. Trimming cost V 3 bases and J 2 bases, with 7 bases left between them. The CDR3 DNA reads as TGTGCCAGCTCACCGGGCGGGAACTATGGCTACACCTTC. Amino acid sequence: CASSPGGNYGYTF. The full variable domain, in which reference TRBV18 and TRBJ1-2 provide the parts outside the CDR3, is NAGVMQNPRHLVRRRGQEARLRCSPMKGHSHVYWYRQLPEEGLKFMVYLQKENIIDESGMPKERFSAEFPKEGPSILRIQQVVRGDSAAYFCASSPGGNYGYTFGSGTRLTVV.

This clonotype showed up just a few times. This rearrangement joins TRBV12-3 or TRBV12-4 to TRBJ1-1; 9 bases are a match to TRBD1. The CDR3 totals 14 residues. Unmatched junction bases numbered 6, after V lost 6 bases and J lost 4 bases. In DNA form, the CDR3 reads TGTGCCAGCAGCCCGGGACAGGGCTCCACTGAAGCTTTCTTT. It yields the protein CASSPGQGSTEAFF.

This clonotype was counted only a few times. The chain carries TRBV7-8 and TRBJ2-1; D possibly corresponds to TRBD2 (5 bases). Trimming took off 0 bases at V and 4 bases at J, with 16 bases between the two ends. This CDR3 region has 17 residues. Looked up from germline, CDR1 is SGHVS and CDR2 is FQNEAQ. The CDR3 nucleotides read TGTGCCAGCAGCTTAGCGGTCAAGCTGGAGGCGTACAATGAGCAGTTCTTC. This gives the protein CASSLAVKLEAYNEQFF. Looking up the rest from reference TRBV7-8 and TRBJ2-1 gives the full variable domain: GAGVSQSPRYKVAKRGQDVALRCDPISGHVSLFWYQQALGQGPEFLTYFQNEAQLDKSGLPSDRFFAERPEGSVSTLKIQRTQQEDSAVYLCASSLAVKLEAYNEQFFGPGTRLTVL.

The chain employs TRBV3-1 and TRBJ1-5; TRBD1 might be the D (5 bases). V was shortened by 0 bases and J by 9 bases, with 12 bases between the two germline ends. CDR1 and CDR2 from the germline V gene are LGHDT and YNNKEL (reference sequence). The CDR3 contains 14 residues. CDR3 protein: CASSQELGPGPQHF. The CDR3, as DNA: TGTGCCAGCAGCCAAGAATTGGGGCCGGGGCCCCAGCATTTT.

This chain uses TRBV5-4 with TRBJ2-3; 10 bases align to TRBD2. The V segment lost 3 bases and the J segment 1 base; nucleotides outside the gene matches: 5. CDR1 is SGHNT, CDR2 YYREEE, per germline (reference sequence). The CDR3 extends over 16 amino acids. The DNA for the CDR3 is TGTGCCAGCAGCTACCCAGGGACTAGCGGCACAGATACGCAGTATTTT. Translation gives CASSYPGTSGTDTQYF.

This clonotype was detected ten times or more. V gene TRBV28 combines with J gene TRBJ2-4; D not resolved. This CDR3 is 14 amino acids long. The germline V gene has CDR1 MDHEN and CDR2 SYDVKM. V dropped 4 bases and J dropped 0 bases, with 7 bases sitting between them. The CDR3 sequence: CASSSLVAKNIQYF. In DNA, the CDR3 is TGTGCCAGCAGTTCCCTCGTAGCCAAAAACATTCAGTACTTC. The full variable domain, rest sourced from reference TRBV28 and TRBJ2-4, is DVKVTQSSRYLVKRTGEKVFLECVQDMDHENMFWYRQDPGLGLRLIYFSYDVKMKEKGDIPEGYSVSREKKERFSLILESASTNQTSMYLCASSSLVAKNIQYFGAGTRLSVL.

CDR3 in amino acids: CSVVFQGRGNQPQHF. DNA for the CDR3: TGCAGCGTTGTCTTCCAGGGTAGGGGCAATCAGCCCCAGCATTTT. The chain is built from TRBV29-1 and TRBJ1-5; D possibly corresponds to TRBD1 (5 bases). V shed 4 bases and J shed 2 bases, with 15 bases lying between them. The CDR3 spans 15 residues. Germline CDR1 and CDR2: SQVTM and ANQGSEA.

This clonotype was detected a few times. The chain recombines TRBV7-9 with TRBJ2-2; 9 nucleotides match TRBD1. Germline CDR1 is SEHNR and CDR2 is FQNEAQ (reference sequence). This CDR3 region has 16 residues. V was clipped by 4 bases and J by 5 bases; unmatched bases: 8. CDR3 residues: CASSSPDRGATGELFF. The CDR3 nucleotides are TGTGCCAGCAGCTCACCGGACAGGGGCGCAACCGGGGAGCTGTTTTTT.